Each of the 9 T cell receptor beta chains below was sequenced from the same sample in a study of blood T cell repertoires in COVID-19. Sequencing used immunoSEQ multiplex PCR; TCRdb keeps in-frame clones, though not all of them. The sample lists 400,000 to 450,000 clones, 70% to 90% seen once, with roughly 0.76% in the top ten. Sequences were obtained from peripheral blood. Every receptor here comes from a man younger than 35 with COVID-19, enrolled during active disease.

Only one count was recorded for this clone. The gene calls are TRBV5-1 and TRBJ1-4; D possibly corresponds to TRBD1 (6 bases). Germline values: CDR1 SGHRS, CDR2 YFSETQ. Trimming took 3 bases from V and 0 from J, leaving 9 bases between them. The CDR3 extends over 15 amino acids. The CDR3 loop is CASSSQGSTNEKLFF. The CDR3 DNA follows: TGCGCCAGCAGCTCACAGGGATCAACTAATGAAAAACTGTTTTTT.

This clone was seen only once. An end of the junction does not agree with germline; a read error may underlie this. The rearrangement links TRBV20-1 to TRBJ2-5; D might be TRBD1 (5 bases). CDR3 size: 11 residues. Germline V CDR1 and CDR2: DFQATT, SNEGSKA (reference sequence). The CDR3 bases are TGCAGTGCTAGCACGGGCAGGGTGCTCCACTTC. Translated: CSASTGRVLHF.

This clone has just one count. The V call is TRBV18, the J call TRBJ2-3; 13 positions match TRBD2. The V gene end was trimmed by 3 bases and the J gene end by 6 bases; junction bases not matched to a gene: 9. The CDR3 consists of 17 residues. The V gene's germline CDR1 is KGHSH and CDR2 LQKENI. Written as DNA, the CDR3 is TGTGCCAGCTCACCCAGTACTGGACTAGCGGGAGCTGATACGCAGTATTTT. Its translation: CASSPSTGLAGADTQYF.

This chain links TRBV11-2 with TRBJ2-7, with 8 bases that match TRBD2. With 5 bases clipped from V and 1 base from J, the junction kept 7 bases outside the gene matches. CDR3 length equals 15 residues. Germline V lookup: CDR1 SGHAT, CDR2 FQNNGV. DNA of the CDR3: TGTGCCAGCAGCGCCAGACTAGCGCCTTCCTACGAGCAGTACTTC. It encodes CASSARLAPSYEQYF.

Here the CDR3 DNA reads TGTGCCAGCAGTGCCCTTCAGACAGGGGGCGCGGTCGGCTACACCTTC. Encoded protein: CASSALQTGGAVGYTF. J is TRBJ1-2 and V is TRBV6-1; 10 bases line up with TRBD1. Trimming took 4 bases from V and 8 from J; bases not matched to a gene: 13. This CDR3 spans 16 amino acids. Germline CDR1 MNHNS, CDR2 SASEGT.

As DNA, the CDR3 is TGTGCCAGCAGCCCGTCCCGGGACAGGGCTTACCTCTCTGGAAACACCATATATTTT. It specifies CASSPSRDRAYLSGNTIYF. The chain combines TRBV9 with TRBJ1-3, with 9 bases identical to TRBD1. Germline CDR1 is SGDLS and CDR2 is YYNGEE. The CDR3 has 19 amino acids. J gave up 0 bases and V 4 bases, and 14 bases lay outside the gene matches. Variable domain in full (rest from reference TRBV9 and TRBJ1-3): DSGVTQTPKHLITATGQRVTLRCSPRSGDLSVYWYQQSLDQGLQFLIQYYNGEERAKGNILERFSAQQFPDLHSELNLSSLELGDSALYFCASSPSRDRAYLSGNTIYFGEGSWLTVV.

The chain is built from TRBV27 and TRBJ2-7, with D hard to call. The CDR3 loop spans 11 amino acids. Trimming stripped 5 bases from V and 4 bases from J, with 6 bases between. Germline CDR1 and CDR2: MNHEY and SMNVEV (reference sequence). CDR3 loop: CASSHGYEQYF. CDR3 coding DNA: TGTGCCAGCAGTCACGGTTACGAGCAGTACTTC.

In regard to this clone: The sample contains more than one DNA sequence encoding this CDR3. This chain joins TRBV7-9 and TRBJ1-6, with TRBD1 matching over 7 bases. V dropped 1 base and J dropped 3; count of bases not matched to a gene: 3. The CDR3 extends over 16 amino acids. Per the germline V gene, CDR1 is SEHNR and CDR2 is FQNEAQ (reference sequence). CDR3 coding DNA: TGTGCCAGCAGCTTAGGACAGGGCTTCTATAATTCACCCCTCCACTTT. It codes for CASSLGQGFYNSPLHF.

The genes are TRBV6-5 and TRBJ2-7; TRBD1 matches 7 bases. J gave up 1 base and V 0 bases, and 6 bases lay outside the gene matches. Germline CDR1 is MNHEY and CDR2 is SVGAGI. This CDR3 is built from 16 residues. As DNA, the CDR3 is TGTGCCAGCAGTTACTCGAGGGACAGCTATTCCTACGAGCAGTACTTC. Amino acids: CASSYSRDSYSYEQYF.